The 8 T cell receptor beta chains reported below all come from one sample, sequenced in a study of shared clonotypes between healthy human individuals. Measured with immunoSEQ multiplex PCR; TCRdb has only the in-frame clones, and not every one. Of approximately 640,000 clones listed, less than 95% are singletons. Material for sequencing was memory CD8+ T cells from PBMCs. Documented subset: CD45RO+ cells pooled with CCR7-negative TemRA cells. These receptor sequences come from a man between 18 and 29 years old in good health. Some clones in this sample may be carry-over from other donors' samples.

With regard to this clone: At the DNA level, this CDR3 is encoded by other sequences in the same sample as well. The chain recombines TRBV19 with TRBJ2-5; D might be TRBD2 (5 bases). Germline loops: CDR1 LNHDA, CDR2 SQIVND (reference sequence). The CDR3 is made up of 14 amino acids. Trimming removed 1 base at V and 1 base at J, with 7 bases between. The DNA of the CDR3 is TGTGCCAGTAGTATAGTAGGAGGCCAAGAGACCCAGTACTTC. Translating it yields CASSIVGGQETQYF.

The CDR3 here is CASSGSGRASGETQYF. The CDR3 DNA sequence: TGTGCCAGCAGCGGTAGCGGGAGGGCCTCTGGGGAGACCCAGTACTTC. This chain uses TRBV9 with TRBJ2-5; 11 bases line up with TRBD2. The junction had 9 bases not matched to a gene; V was cut back by 3 bases and J by 5 bases. The germline gives CDR1 SGDLS, CDR2 YYNGEE. CDR3 length: 16 residues.

CDR3 nucleotide sequence: TGCGCCAGCAGTGAGCCGGGGGGCGCAGGCGGGGAGCTGTTTTTT. This encodes CASSEPGGAGGELFF. The chain links TRBV10-2 to TRBJ2-2; TRBD2 is a possible D gene (7 bases). Germline CDR1 and CDR2: WSHSY and SAAADI. The CDR3 has 15 residues. V dropped 2 bases and J dropped 7 bases, with 14 bases sitting between them.

The chain employs TRBV7-9 and TRBJ2-2; a weak D match, TRBD2 (5 bases). V was pared by 1 base and J by 6 bases, with 9 bases between. The CDR3 length is 14 residues. Germline values: CDR1 SEHNR, CDR2 FQNEAQ (reference sequence). CDR3 protein: CASSLGPGSGELFF. CDR3 nucleotides: TGTGCCAGCAGCTTAGGGCCGGGATCCGGGGAGCTGTTTTTT.

This chain joins TRBV28 and TRBJ2-7; tentative D call: TRBD2 (6 bases). Trimming cost V 2 bases and J 3 bases, with 8 bases left between them. This CDR3 has 13 amino acids. Germline V gives CDR1 MDHEN, CDR2 SYDVKM. The CDR3 loop reads CASSLEGLYEQYF. CDR3 bases: TGTGCCAGCAGTTTAGAGGGACTCTACGAGCAGTACTTC.

The chain employs TRBV27 and TRBJ2-7; D may be TRBD1 or TRBD2 (5 bases each). There are 13 residues in the CDR3. Trimming removed 8 bases at V and 3 bases at J, with 14 bases between. Germline V gene data show CDR1 as MNHEY and CDR2 as SMNVEV (reference sequence). CDR3 loop: CASRTGARYEQYF. CDR3 coding DNA: TGTGCCAGCCGTACCGGGGCCCGCTACGAGCAGTACTTC.

This rearrangement joins TRBV4-3 to TRBJ2-1; 10 nucleotides match TRBD2. The junction had 7 bases not matched to a gene; V was cut back by 4 bases and J by 7 bases. The V gene's germline CDR1 is LGHNA and CDR2 YSLEER. There are 15 residues in the CDR3. The CDR3, as DNA: TGCGCCAGCAGCCCCGGGACTAGCGAGTGGAATGAGCAGTTCTTC. Its translation: CASSPGTSEWNEQFF.

The chain is built from TRBV5-8 and TRBJ1-1, with 7 bases identical to TRBD1. Germline assignment: CDR1 SGHTS and CDR2 YDEGEE. This CDR3 is built from 14 residues. V was pared by 4 bases and J by 2 bases, with 5 bases of the junction left unmatched. CDR3 nucleotides: TGTGCCAGCAGCCACGGGACAGTAAACACTGAAGCTTTCTTT. The encoded protein is CASSHGTVNTEAFF.